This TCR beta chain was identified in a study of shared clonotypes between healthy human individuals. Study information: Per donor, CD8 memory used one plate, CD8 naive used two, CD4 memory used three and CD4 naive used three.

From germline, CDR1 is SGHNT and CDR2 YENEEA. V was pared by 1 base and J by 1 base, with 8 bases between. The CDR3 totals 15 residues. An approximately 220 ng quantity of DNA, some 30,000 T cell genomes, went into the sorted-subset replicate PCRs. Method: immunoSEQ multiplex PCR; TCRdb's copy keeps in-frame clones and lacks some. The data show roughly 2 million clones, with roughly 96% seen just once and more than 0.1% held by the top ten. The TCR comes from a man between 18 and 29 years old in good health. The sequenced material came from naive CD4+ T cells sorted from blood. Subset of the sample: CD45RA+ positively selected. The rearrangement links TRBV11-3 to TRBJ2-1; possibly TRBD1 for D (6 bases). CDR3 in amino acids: CASSLGTASYNEQFF. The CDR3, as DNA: TGTGCCAGCAGCTTAGGGACAGCATCCTACAATGAGCAGTTCTTC.